This TCR beta chain was retrieved from a study of shared clonotypes between healthy human individuals. Regarding the study as a whole: There were few donors, and this limited the genetic and exposure-history diversity represented. Inspection by rarefaction showed sorted-subset sequencing to be incomplete despite large depth. About 5% was the fraction of naive CD4 clonotypes found shared across several donors.

Germline CDR1 SQVTM, CDR2 ANQGSEA. V was trimmed by 4 bases and J by 5 bases, leaving 17 bases between them. This CDR3 contains 14 residues. Profiled with immunoSEQ multiplex PCR; TCRdb holds only in-frame clones, not every one. Of some 2,100,000 clones listed, just over 90% are singletons. Of note for this clone: Its target is unknown.

Naive-designated CD8 cells lacked CD45RO, were positively enriched for CCR7, and omitted terminally differentiated effector memory CD45RA+ cells. This TCR was sampled from a man between 18 and 29 years old in good health. Some clones in this sample may be carry-over from other donors' samples. This chain joins TRBV29-1 and TRBJ2-5; D may be TRBD2 (7 bases). Sequenced input: naive CD8+ T cells from PBMCs. The CDR3 sequence is CSVVGGRGFETQYF. DNA for the CDR3: TGCAGCGTTGTCGGGGGGCGCGGTTTTGAGACCCAGTACTTC.